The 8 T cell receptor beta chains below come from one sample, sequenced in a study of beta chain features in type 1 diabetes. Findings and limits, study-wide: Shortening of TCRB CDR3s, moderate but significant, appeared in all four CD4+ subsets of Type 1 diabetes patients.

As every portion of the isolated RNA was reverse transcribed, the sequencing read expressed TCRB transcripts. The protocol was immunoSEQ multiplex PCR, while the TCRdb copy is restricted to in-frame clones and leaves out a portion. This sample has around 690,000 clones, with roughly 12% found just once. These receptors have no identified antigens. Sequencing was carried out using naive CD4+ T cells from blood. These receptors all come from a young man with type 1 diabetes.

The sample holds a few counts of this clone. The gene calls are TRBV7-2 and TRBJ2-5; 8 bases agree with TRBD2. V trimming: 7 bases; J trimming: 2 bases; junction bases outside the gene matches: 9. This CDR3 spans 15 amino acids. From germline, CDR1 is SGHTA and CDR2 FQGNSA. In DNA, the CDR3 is TGTGCCAGCACAAGGGCGGGGGGAAGGCAAGAGACCCAGTACTTC. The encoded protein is CASTRAGGRQETQYF. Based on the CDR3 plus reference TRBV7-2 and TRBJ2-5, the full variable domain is GAGVSQSPSNKVTEKGKDVELRCDPISGHTALYWYRQSLGQGLEFLIYFQGNSAPDKSGLPSDRFSAERTGGSVSTLTIQRTQQEDSAVYLCASTRAGGRQETQYFGPGTRLLVL.

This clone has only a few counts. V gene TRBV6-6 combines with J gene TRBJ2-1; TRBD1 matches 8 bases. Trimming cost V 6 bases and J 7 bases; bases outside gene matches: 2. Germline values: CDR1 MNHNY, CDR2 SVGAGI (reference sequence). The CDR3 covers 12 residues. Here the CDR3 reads CASSWTGNEQFF. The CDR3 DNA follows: TGTGCCAGCAGCTGGACAGGGAATGAGCAGTTCTTC.

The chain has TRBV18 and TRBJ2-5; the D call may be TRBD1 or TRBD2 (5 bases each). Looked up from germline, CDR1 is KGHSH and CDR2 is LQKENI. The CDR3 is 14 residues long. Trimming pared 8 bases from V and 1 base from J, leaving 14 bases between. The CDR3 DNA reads TGTGCCAGCGCCGTCCCGGGGCTCCAAGAGACCCAGTACTTC. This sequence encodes CASAVPGLQETQYF.

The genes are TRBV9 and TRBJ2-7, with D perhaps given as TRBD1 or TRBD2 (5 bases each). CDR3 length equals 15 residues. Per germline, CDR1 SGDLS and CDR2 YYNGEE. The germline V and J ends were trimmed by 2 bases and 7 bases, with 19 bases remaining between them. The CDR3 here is CASSVGPDLSREQYF. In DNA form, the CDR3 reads TGTGCCAGCAGCGTGGGACCAGATCTGAGTCGGGAGCAGTACTTC.

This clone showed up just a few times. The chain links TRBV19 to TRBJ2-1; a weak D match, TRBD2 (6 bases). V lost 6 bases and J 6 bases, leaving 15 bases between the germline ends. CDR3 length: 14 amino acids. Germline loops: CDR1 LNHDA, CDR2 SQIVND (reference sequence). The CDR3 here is CASSGSPRGNEQFF. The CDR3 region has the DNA TGTGCCAGTAGCGGCTCCCCGCGGGGCAATGAGCAGTTCTTC.

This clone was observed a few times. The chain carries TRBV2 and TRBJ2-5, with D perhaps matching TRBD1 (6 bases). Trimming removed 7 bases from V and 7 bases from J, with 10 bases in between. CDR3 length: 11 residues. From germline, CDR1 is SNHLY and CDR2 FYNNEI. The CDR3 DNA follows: TGTGCCAGCACCCGAGGGGGGACCCAGTACTTC. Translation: CASTRGGTQYF. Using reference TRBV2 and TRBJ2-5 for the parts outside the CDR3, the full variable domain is EPEVTQTPSHQVTQMGQEVILRCVPISNHLYFYWYRQILGQKVEFLVSFYNNEISEKSEIFDDQFSVERPDGSNFTLKIRSTKLEDSAMYFCASTRGGTQYFGPGTRLLVL.

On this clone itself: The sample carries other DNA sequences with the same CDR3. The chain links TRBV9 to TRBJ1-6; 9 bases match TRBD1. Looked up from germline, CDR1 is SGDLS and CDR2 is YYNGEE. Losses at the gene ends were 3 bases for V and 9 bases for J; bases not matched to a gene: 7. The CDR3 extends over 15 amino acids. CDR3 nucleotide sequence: TGTGCCAGCAGCGCCCCGGGACAGGGATCTTCACCCCTCCACTTT. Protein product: CASSAPGQGSSPLHF. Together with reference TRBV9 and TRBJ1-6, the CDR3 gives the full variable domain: DSGVTQTPKHLITATGQRVTLRCSPRSGDLSVYWYQQSLDQGLQFLIQYYNGEERAKGNILERFSAQQFPDLHSELNLSSLELGDSALYFCASSAPGQGSSPLHFGNGTRLTVT.

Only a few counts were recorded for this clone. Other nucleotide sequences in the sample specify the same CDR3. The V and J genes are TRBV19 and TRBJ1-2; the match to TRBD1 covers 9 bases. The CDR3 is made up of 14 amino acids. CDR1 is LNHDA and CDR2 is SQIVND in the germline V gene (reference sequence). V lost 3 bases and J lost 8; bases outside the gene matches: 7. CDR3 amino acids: CASSIPGQGNGYTF. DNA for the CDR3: TGTGCCAGTAGTATCCCGGGACAGGGAAACGGCTACACCTTC. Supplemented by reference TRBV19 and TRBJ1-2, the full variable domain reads DGGITQSPKYLFRKEGQNVTLSCEQNLNHDAMYWYRQDPGQGLRLIYYSQIVNDFQKGDIAEGYSVSREKKESFPLTVTSAQKNPTAFYLCASSIPGQGNGYTFGSGTRLTVV.